One sample yielded the 24 T cell receptor beta chains listed below, sequenced in a study of T cell responses to AZD1222 COVID-19 vaccine. Clones were sequenced by immunoSEQ multiplex PCR, and TCRdb holds only the in-frame ones, with some missing. The sample comprises 26,000 or so clones, about 90% of which are singletons, and approximately 8.2% rests with the top ten. The sample consisted of peripheral blood, taken 28 days after the second AZD1222 dose. These receptors originate from an adult who received the AZD1222 COVID-19 vaccine.

The chain combines TRBV7-2 with TRBJ1-1; D gene ambiguous. The CDR3 has 17 amino acids. Germline V gene lookup returns CDR1 SGHTA and CDR2 FQGNSA. Trimming took 2 bases from V and 1 from J, leaving 17 bases between them. The CDR3 DNA reads TGTGCCAGCAGCTTACCCCAGACGAGACACCCGAACACTGAAGCTTTCTTT. Encoded protein: CASSLPQTRHPNTEAFF.

Details on this clone: The germline gene is not matched at one end of the junction; a read error may be the cause. The rearrangement links TRBV4-2 to TRBJ1-5; 7 nucleotides align to TRBD1. The CDR3 contains 14 residues. The germline gives CDR1 LGHNA, CDR2 YNFKEQ. The CDR3 bases are TGTGCCAGCAGCCAAGGACAGGGCAAGCAGCCCCAGCATTTT. Protein sequence: CASSQGQGKQPQHF.

This clone came up a few times. The rearrangement uses TRBV27 and TRBJ2-7, with a possible D match to TRBD1 (6 bases). Germline assignment: CDR1 MNHEY and CDR2 SMNVEV (reference sequence). Trimming took off 8 bases at V and 13 bases at J, with 21 bases between the two ends. CDR3 length equals 12 residues. In DNA, the CDR3 is TGTGCCAGCGTTAAAGGGGCAGGGGCTTTTTACTTC. It encodes CASVKGAGAFYF.

The rearrangement uses TRBV6-2 or TRBV6-3 and TRBJ2-3; 12 bases are shared with TRBD2. This CDR3 spans 18 amino acids. Germline lookup yields CDR1 MNHEY and CDR2 SVGEGT. Trimming cost V 5 bases and J 2 bases; bases outside gene matches: 11. In DNA, the CDR3 is TGTGCCAGCAGTCCCCCTCCCGGGACTAGCGGGTACACAGATACGCAGTATTTT. Amino acids: CASSPPPGTSGYTDTQYF.

The J gene is TRBJ1-2, the V gene TRBV21-1; TRBD1 is the table's D call, not checked against the DNA. TRBV21-1 is a documented pseudogene. The CDR3 contains 15 residues. The DNA of the CDR3 is TGTGCCAGCAGCAAAGGCGCAGGGTGGAACTATGGCTACACCTTC. As protein: CASSKGAGWNYGYTF.

V is TRBV6-5 and J is TRBJ1-2; 7 bases map to TRBD1. The CDR3 is made up of 14 amino acids. With 5 bases clipped from V and 3 bases from J, the junction kept 6 bases outside the gene matches. The germline V gene has CDR1 MNHEY and CDR2 SVGAGI. The CDR3 reads CASSPGTAYYGYTF. CDR3 DNA sequence: TGTGCCAGCAGTCCCGGGACAGCCTACTATGGCTACACCTTC.

The chain links TRBV12-5 to TRBJ2-7; the D gene could be TRBD1 or TRBD2 (5 bases each). Germline values: CDR1 LGHNT, CDR2 FRNRAP. V lost 3 bases and J lost 2, with 20 bases in between. The CDR3 is made up of 17 amino acids. CDR3 amino acids: CASGFYPTRDGAYEQYF. DNA for the CDR3: TGTGCTAGTGGTTTTTACCCTACCCGGGACGGAGCCTACGAGCAGTACTTC.

The chain links TRBV15 to TRBJ2-1, with 15 bases matching TRBD2. This CDR3 is 18 amino acids long. The germline gives CDR1 LNHNV, CDR2 YYDKDF (reference sequence). J gave up 6 bases and V 1 base, and 7 bases lay outside the gene matches. CDR3 DNA sequence: TGTGCCACCAGCAGAGCTGGACTAGCGGGAGGGCGATCCAATGAGCAGTTCTTC. Its translation is CATSRAGLAGGRSNEQFF.

The V and J genes are TRBV2 and TRBJ1-1; 8 positions match TRBD1. CDR1 and CDR2 (germline): SNHLY, FYNNEI. This CDR3 has 15 amino acids. After removal of 4 bases from V and 1 base from J, the junction contained 5 bases not matched to a gene. The CDR3 nucleotides are TGTGCCAGCAGTGGGACAGGGTTATCGAACACTGAAGCTTTCTTT. Translated: CASSGTGLSNTEAFF.

This chain joins TRBV25-1 and TRBJ1-4; D not certain. This CDR3 has 15 amino acids. Germline CDR1 MGHDK, CDR2 SYGVNS. The V end lost 4 bases, the J end lost 6 bases, and 15 bases lay between the germline ends. CDR3 in DNA: TGTGCCAGCAGTGCAGGACGTCGGAGTCATGAAAAACTGTTTTTT. Residues: CASSAGRRSHEKLFF.

The gene calls are TRBV25-1 and TRBJ2-7; D assignment may be TRBD1 or TRBD2 (7 bases each). This CDR3 is 14 amino acids long. Germline CDR1 reads MGHDK; CDR2 reads SYGVNS. V gave up 3 bases and J gave up 3 bases, with 12 bases separating them. The CDR3 sequence is CASSEAGGVYEQYF. For the CDR3, the DNA is TGTGCCAGCAGTGAGGCAGGGGGGGTCTACGAGCAGTACTTC.

This rearrangement joins TRBV29-1 to TRBJ1-2; TRBD1 matches at 7 bases. This CDR3 spans 19 amino acids. The V gene end was trimmed by 1 base and the J gene end by 4 bases; junction bases not matched to a gene: 21. Germline V gene data show CDR1 as SQVTM and CDR2 as ANQGSEA. This chain's CDR3 is CSVEAHGRTGTPSAYGYTF. DNA of the CDR3: TGCAGCGTTGAAGCCCATGGAAGGACAGGCACACCTTCAGCCTATGGCTACACCTTC. Full variable domain (outside the CDR3, taken from reference TRBV29-1 and TRBJ1-2): SAVISQKPSRDICQRGTSLTIQCQVDSQVTMMFWYRQQPGQSLTLIATANQGSEATYESGFVIDKFPISRPNLTFSTLTVSNMSPEDSSIYLCSVEAHGRTGTPSAYGYTFGSGTRLTVV.

This chain joins TRBV3-1 (or the pseudogene TRBV3-2) and TRBJ2-3; weak D call: TRBD1 (5 bases). Deletions cut 0 bases from V and 6 bases from J, with 13 bases between. In germline, CDR1 is LGHDT, CDR2 YNNKEL (reference sequence). The CDR3 consists of 15 residues. CDR3 coding DNA: TGTGCCAGCAGCCAAGATGTTTCAGGGTTGGATACGCAGTATTTT. It translates to CASSQDVSGLDTQYF.

The rearrangement joins TRBV12-5 to TRBJ2-7; D gene unclear. Germline CDR1 reads LGHNT; CDR2 reads FRNRAP. V was shortened by 2 bases and J by 5 bases, with 10 bases between the two germline ends. This CDR3 has 13 residues. The CDR3 is CASGLSGSHEQYF. CDR3 nucleotides: TGTGCTAGTGGTTTGTCCGGCAGCCACGAGCAGTACTTC.

A few counts support this clone. The chain uses TRBV7-3 and TRBJ2-2; unclear D gene. From germline, CDR1 is SGHTA and CDR2 FQGTGA. Trimming took 1 base from V and 4 from J, leaving 10 bases between them. This CDR3 has 15 amino acids. The CDR3 DNA sequence: TGTGCCAGCAGCTTAAATTCGCTGCTCACCGGGGAGCTGTTTTTT. Protein product: CASSLNSLLTGELFF.

The gene calls are TRBV3-1 (or the pseudogene TRBV3-2) and TRBJ2-5, with TRBD2 matching 9 bases. The length of the CDR3 is 20 residues. Germline loops: CDR1 LGHDT, CDR2 YNNKEL (reference sequence). V lost 0 bases and J lost 1; bases outside the gene matches: 15. The CDR3 sequence is CASSQEVSGFLAGTQETQYF. For the CDR3, the DNA is TGTGCCAGCAGCCAAGAGGTTTCAGGGTTCCTAGCGGGGACCCAAGAGACCCAGTACTTC.

This clone was counted a few times. The chain combines TRBV6-1 with TRBJ1-5; D not resolved. Germline CDR1 is MNHNS and CDR2 is SASEGT. The CDR3 is 15 amino acids. V gave up 0 bases and J gave up 2 bases, with 8 bases separating them. CDR3 region: CASSEALEGNQPQHF. DNA for the CDR3: TGTGCCAGCAGTGAAGCTTTGGAGGGCAATCAGCCCCAGCATTTT.

V is TRBV18 and J is TRBJ2-7, with 13 bases fitting TRBD2. The CDR3 is made up of 16 amino acids. V shed 5 bases, J shed 7 bases, and the junction held 11 bases outside the gene matches. Per germline, CDR1 KGHSH and CDR2 LQKENI. The CDR3 is CASSNLLAGGPWEQYF. For the CDR3, the DNA is TGTGCCAGCTCAAACCTACTAGCGGGAGGGCCGTGGGAGCAGTACTTC.

The chain carries TRBV25-1 and TRBJ2-7, with a weak D call TRBD1 (6 bases). Trimming pared 6 bases from V and 13 bases from J, leaving 22 bases between. The CDR3 length is 13 residues. Germline values: CDR1 MGHDK, CDR2 SYGVNS. This CDR3 is CASSPKARAGEYF. The CDR3, as DNA: TGTGCCAGCAGCCCCAAAGCCCGGGCAGGGGAATACTTC.

The rearrangement uses TRBV5-1 and TRBJ1-6, with a possible D match to TRBD1 (5 bases). The CDR3 consists of 13 residues. V was clipped by 4 bases and J by 6 bases, with 8 bases between them. The germline V gene has CDR1 SGHRS and CDR2 YFSETQ. The CDR3 DNA is TGCGCCAGCAGCGTCGGGGGTAATTCACCCCTCCACTTT. It codes for CASSVGGNSPLHF.

This sequence joins TRBV3-1 (or the pseudogene TRBV3-2) and TRBJ1-5; TRBD1 might be the D (6 bases). Trimming stripped 7 bases from V and 0 bases from J, with 19 bases between. The CDR3 is 17 residues long. Germline-derived CDR1 and CDR2 are LGHDT and YNNKEL (reference sequence). The CDR3 DNA reads TGTGCCAGCACCCCACCGAGGACAGCTTATAGCAATCAGCCCCAGCATTTT. Translated, it gives CASTPPRTAYSNQPQHF.

The rearrangement joins TRBV6-2 or TRBV6-3 to TRBJ2-7; 11 bases align to TRBD2. The CDR3 length is 16 residues. V dropped 0 bases and J dropped 2; count of bases not matched to a gene: 3. Germline assignment: CDR1 MNHEY and CDR2 SVGEGT. This chain's CDR3 is CASSYSASGRTYEQYF. For the CDR3, the DNA is TGTGCCAGCAGTTACTCGGCTAGCGGGAGGACCTACGAGCAGTACTTC.

The rearrangement links TRBV19 to TRBJ2-2, with TRBD2 as a possible D gene (5 bases). CDR3 length: 13 residues. Germline CDR1 reads LNHDA; CDR2 reads SQIVND (reference sequence). Trimming took off 5 bases at V and 1 base at J, with 5 bases between the two ends. The CDR3 DNA sequence: TGTGCCAGTAGTGGAGGGAACACCGGGGAGCTGTTTTTT. Protein product: CASSGGNTGELFF.

The chain recombines TRBV21-1 with TRBJ1-4. TRBV21-1 is classified as a pseudogene. This CDR3 region has 18 residues. In nucleotides, the CDR3 is TGTGCCAGCAGCGTCCGGGACCGAGTTATGACAACTAATGAAAAACTGTTTTTT. Translation: CASSVRDRVMTTNEKLFF.